The next 6 T cell receptor beta chains were all read from a single sample in a study of T cells in tuberculosis. The assay was immunoSEQ multiplex PCR, and TCRdb's table has in-frame clones only and misses some. This sample has around 30,000 clones, with roughly 89% found just once. The source material was PBMCs. Receptors originate from a donor between 10 and 35 years old with latent tuberculosis or without tuberculosis infection.

The chain combines TRBV29-1 with TRBJ1-1, with D possibly TRBD1 on 5 matching bases. CDR1 SQVTM and CDR2 ANQGSEA come from the germline V gene. This CDR3 is 13 amino acids long. V dropped 2 bases and J dropped 0 bases, with 7 bases sitting between them. The CDR3 bases are TGCAGCGTTGAAACAGGAATGAACACTGAAGCTTTCTTT. Residues: CSVETGMNTEAFF.

The count of this clone is one. The junction and the germline gene differ at one end; a read error may be behind it. V is TRBV5-1 and J is TRBJ2-3, with 7 bases identical to TRBD1. The CDR3 contains 13 residues. Germline V CDR1 and CDR2: SGHRS, YFSETQ. The CDR3 DNA reads TGCGCCAGCAGCGAACAGGGGACAGATACGCAATATTTT. The encoded protein is CASSEQGTDTQYF.

This rearrangement joins TRBV4-1 to TRBJ2-7; TRBD1 matches at 11 bases. CDR3 size: 16 residues. Germline lookup yields CDR1 MGHRA and CDR2 YSYEKL. V gave up 0 bases and J gave up 4 bases; unmatched junction bases: 5. The CDR3 sequence: CASSQDGWDRGYEQYF. In nucleotides, the CDR3 is TGCGCCAGCAGCCAAGATGGATGGGACAGGGGGTACGAGCAGTACTTC.

V usage is TRBV7-2 and J usage is TRBJ1-2; D may be TRBD1 (5 bases). The V and J ends lost 2 bases and 3 bases respectively, with 16 bases between them. The CDR3 length is 16 residues. Germline-derived CDR1 and CDR2 are SGHTA and FQGNSA. CDR3 DNA sequence: TGTGCCAGCAGCTTATCGGGGGACGGGCCTTACTATGGCTACACCTTC. It codes for CASSLSGDGPYYGYTF.

The genes are TRBV5-1 and TRBJ2-1; weak D call: TRBD2 (5 bases). This CDR3 region has 16 residues. The germline CDR1 and CDR2 sequences are SGHRS and YFSETQ. Trimming took off 1 base at V and 1 base at J, with 12 bases between the two ends. In nucleotides, the CDR3 is TGCGCCAGCAGCTTGATGCGGGCTGCGTCCTACAATGAGCAGTTCTTC. Protein product: CASSLMRAASYNEQFF.

This clone came up once. The chain recombines TRBV5-1 with TRBJ2-7; 9 bases map to TRBD1. V was clipped by 7 bases and J by 5 bases; unmatched bases: 7. The CDR3 sequence is 13 residues long. Germline loops: CDR1 SGHRS, CDR2 YFSETQ. The CDR3 coding sequence is TGCGCCAGCTCACGGACAGGGGTCCACGAGCAGTACTTC. Its translation is CASSRTGVHEQYF.